This TCR beta chain comes out of a study of T cell repertoires in cytomegalovirus infection. Study overall: Matching HLA type, along with CMV infection, was indicated by public TCR beta signatures. Points from the study as a whole: HLA-C-restricted CMV clonotypes gave the most frequent clonotype in two of eight donors. Accumulated public TCR beta family frequency recognized individuals carrying CMV together with the relevant HLA.

Many counts were recorded for this clonotype. Its antigen is currently unknown. In TCRdb, the reads were re-called with MiXCR into one record per CDR3 protein. The repertoire holds around 100,000 distinct CDR3 sequences, with around 30% as singletons. The germline gives CDR1 SGHVS, CDR2 FNYEAQ. This CDR3 comprises 13 residues. Trimming took 6 bases from V and 4 from J, leaving 11 bases between them. This chain joins TRBV7-6 and TRBJ2-3, with unresolved D. This clonotype was sampled from a human donor in good health (CMV status not recorded). Some clones in this sample may be carry-over from other donors' samples. The material was CD8+ T cells from cultured PBMCs, obtained from culture after CMV antigen stimulation. The CDR3 reads CASRPPSADTQYF. The CDR3 DNA sequence: TGTGCCAGCAGACCACCCTCCGCAGATACGCAGTATTTT.